The entry below gives a single T cell receptor (beta chain) sequence along with its context. This clonotype was recorded at least ten times. This clone's antigen is unknown. Base qualities are not at hand, and no much larger clone is one base apart. These data are taken from a study of response to subunit inactivated influenza vaccine (dated by TCRdb to 2016 to 2018). Regarding the research as a whole: To follow how T cells responded to a trivalent subunit inactivated influenza vaccine, the researchers relied on deep quantitative profiling of the T cell receptor repertoire.

Sequences MDHEN (CDR1) and SYDVKM (CDR2) are obtained from the germline V gene. Measured from the cysteine to the phenylalanine, the CDR3 is 14 residues long. Only the CDR3 part of the read is kept: 42 bases, read in frame from the first base. The germline V end is reduced by 6 bases and the J end by 7 bases; junction bases left unmatched: 3. Results and caveats for the whole study, not just this receptor: The authors proposed that each seasonal influenza vaccination may bring in only a limited number of new T cells.

Libraries were made using RT-PCR. TCRdb records Illumina HiSeq 2500 as the sequencer. The public reads were reprocessed in TCRdb via fastp at Q25 and MiXCR, keeping in-frame beta chains. Every distinct CDR3 protein forms one entry, paired with its most common genes and DNA. The sample table records around 790,000 distinct CDR3 sequences; 21% of these occur just once. The ten largest clones capture about a tenth of the sample. The sample here was PBMCs from blood, taken roughly 5 days after vaccination. The sequence derives from a man in his fifties who received an inactivated influenza vaccine. Donor details come from another sample of the same person, matched by shared clones. The chain couples TRBV28 to TRBJ2-1; 13 central nucleotides agree with TRBD2. Read as DNA, the sequence is TGTGCCAGCAGACTAGCGGGAGGGAGGAATGAGCAGTTCTTC. This codes for CASRLAGGRNEQFF. With the portions outside the CDR3 filled from the reference TRBV28 and TRBJ2-1 genes, the complete variable region becomes DVKVTQSSRYLVKRTGEKVFLECVQDMDHENMFWYRQDPGLGLRLIYFSYDVKMKEKGDIPEGYSVSREKKERFSLILESASTNQTSMYLCASRLAGGRNEQFFGPGTRLTVL.